This passage covers 10 T cell receptor beta chains from one sample sequenced in a study of blood T cell repertoires in COVID-19 (dated by TCRdb to the early 2020s). Library preparation used the immunoSEQ multiplex PCR assay. In TCRdb, the immuneACCESS table is reduced to in-frame sequences with V and J assigned. These tables do not hold every clone; where another copy was compared, an unresolved V gene accounts for under half, and the others remain unexplained. The sample profile shows 200,000 or so clones; about 85% of them were found once. About 20% of the sample is in the top ten clones. The material sequenced was peripheral blood. These receptors were collected from a person aged 70 to 85 with COVID-19, enrolled during active disease.

The chain recombines TRBV6-6 with TRBJ1-2; D perhaps matches TRBD1 (6 bases). Germline V gives CDR1 MNHNY, CDR2 SVGAGI (reference sequence). V dropped 0 bases and J dropped 6 bases, with 8 bases sitting between them. There are 13 residues in the CDR3. The CDR3 coding sequence is TGTGCCAGCAGTTACTCGACAGGCGATGGCTACACCTTC. Translation: CASSYSTGDGYTF.

The chain combines TRBV28 with TRBJ2-1; 7 positions agree with TRBD1. V lost 1 base and J lost 4; bases outside the gene matches: 7. The germline CDR1 and CDR2 sequences are MDHEN and SYDVKM. This CDR3 contains 16 residues. This CDR3 reads CASSLSLGRGYNEQFF. CDR3 nucleotide sequence: TGTGCCAGCAGTTTATCCTTGGGCAGGGGGTACAATGAGCAGTTCTTC. The whole variable domain, filled in from reference TRBV28 and TRBJ2-1, reads DVKVTQSSRYLVKRTGEKVFLECVQDMDHENMFWYRQDPGLGLRLIYFSYDVKMKEKGDIPEGYSVSREKKERFSLILESASTNQTSMYLCASSLSLGRGYNEQFFGPGTRLTVL.

This chain uses TRBV5-1 with TRBJ2-5, with TRBD2 matching 10 bases. Per germline, CDR1 SGHRS and CDR2 YFSETQ. V lost 4 bases to trimming and J lost 2 bases; unmatched junction nucleotides: 5. This CDR3 region has 15 residues. This CDR3 is CASSTGTSVQETQYF. CDR3 bases: TGCGCCAGCAGCACGGGGACTAGCGTTCAAGAGACCCAGTACTTC.

V is TRBV30 and J is TRBJ1-6, with D possibly matching TRBD1 (6 bases). CDR3 length equals 13 residues. The V gene lost 4 bases and the J gene lost 5 bases, with 9 bases spanning the gap. CDR1 and CDR2 from the germline V gene are GTSNPN and SVGIG (reference sequence). In DNA form, the CDR3 reads TGTGCCTGGAACGGACAGAATAATTCACCCCTCCACTTT. Translation gives CAWNGQNNSPLHF.

The V and J genes are TRBV30 and TRBJ1-6; 10 bases fit TRBD1. V dropped 0 bases and J dropped 13; count of bases not matched to a gene: 6. This CDR3 has 14 amino acids. Germline V lookup: CDR1 GTSNPN, CDR2 SVGIG (reference sequence). The CDR3 DNA reads TGTGCCTGGAGTGTTGGGACAGGGGTTTCCCCCCTCCACTTT. Translated, it gives CAWSVGTGVSPLHF.

This clone was seen more than once but under ten times. This chain connects TRBV19 to TRBJ1-1; possible D gene TRBD1, 5 bases. The CDR3 totals 12 residues. The V gene's germline CDR1 is LNHDA and CDR2 SQIVND (reference sequence). Deletions cut 6 bases from V and 5 bases from J, with 10 bases between. The CDR3 here is CASRRQGTEAFF. The CDR3 DNA follows: TGTGCCAGTAGGCGGCAGGGTACTGAAGCTTTCTTT.

The V and J genes are TRBV5-1 and TRBJ1-5, with D perhaps TRBD1 (5 bases). With 0 bases removed from V and 4 bases from J, the gap between germline ends came to 11 bases. The CDR3 runs to 15 residues. Germline CDR1 SGHRS, CDR2 YFSETQ. CDR3 DNA sequence: TGCGCCAGCAGCTTGGGACAGCCGGAGAATCAGCCCCAGCATTTT. Amino acid sequence: CASSLGQPENQPQHF.

The CDR3 bases are TGTGCCAGCAGCCAAGTTGAGGGGGCGCGGAACACTGAAGCTTTCTTT. Translation: CASSQVEGARNTEAFF. The chain employs TRBV14 and TRBJ1-1, with 7 bases matching TRBD1. Unmatched junction bases numbered 6, after V lost 1 base and J lost 1 base. The CDR3 consists of 16 residues. Germline CDR1 SGHDN, CDR2 FVKESK.

CDR3 loop: CAWSYGLAGGPSGELFF. The DNA of the CDR3 is TGTGCCTGGAGTTACGGACTAGCGGGAGGGCCTTCCGGGGAGCTGTTTTTT. The chain is built from TRBV30 and TRBJ2-2; TRBD2 matches at 15 bases. Germline CDR1 reads GTSNPN; CDR2 reads SVGIG (reference sequence). The V segment lost 2 bases and the J segment 6 bases; nucleotides outside the gene matches: 7. This CDR3 has 17 residues. The variable domain in full, with the rest retrieved from reference TRBV30 and TRBJ2-2, is SQTIHQWPATLVQPVGSPLSLECTVEGTSNPNLYWYRQAAGRGLQLLFYSVGIGQISSEVPQNLSASRPQDRQFILSSKKLLLSDSGFYLCAWSYGLAGGPSGELFFGEGSRLTVL.

The chain has TRBV7-2 and TRBJ2-2; tentatively, D is TRBD1 (6 bases). CDR1 and CDR2 (germline): SGHTA, FQGNSA. The CDR3 length is 14 residues. Trimming left V 5 bases short and J 2 bases short, with 9 bases between. In DNA form, the CDR3 reads TGTGCCAGCAGCCTCAGGGGCAACACCGGGGAGCTGTTTTTT. Translating gives CASSLRGNTGELFF.